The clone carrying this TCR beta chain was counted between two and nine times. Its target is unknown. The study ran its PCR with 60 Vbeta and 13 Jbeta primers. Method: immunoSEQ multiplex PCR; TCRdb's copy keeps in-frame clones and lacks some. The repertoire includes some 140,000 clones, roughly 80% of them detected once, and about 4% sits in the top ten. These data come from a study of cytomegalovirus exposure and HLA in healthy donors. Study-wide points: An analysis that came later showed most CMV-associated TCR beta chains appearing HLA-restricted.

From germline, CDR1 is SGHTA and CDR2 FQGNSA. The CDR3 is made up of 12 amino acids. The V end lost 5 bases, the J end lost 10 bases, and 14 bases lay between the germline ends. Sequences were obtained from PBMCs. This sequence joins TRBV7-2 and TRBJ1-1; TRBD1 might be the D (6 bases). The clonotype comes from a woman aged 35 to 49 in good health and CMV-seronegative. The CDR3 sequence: CASSPRTGRAFF. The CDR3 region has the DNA TGTGCCAGCAGCCCCCGAACAGGGCGAGCTTTCTTT.